Below, 20 T cell receptor beta chains from the same sample are listed, as sequenced in a study of T cells in Graves' hyperthyroidism and ophthalmopathy. The source material, RNA transcripts, was used to amplify TCR beta CDR3 regions. During a first-round RT-PCR of the TCR CDR3, the HTBI primer set was used. MiXCR was run by TCRdb on the multiplex PCR reads, yielding one entry per CDR3 protein. The sample has around 190,000 distinct CDR3 sequences; 17% are singletons. Sample: blood. These receptors were obtained from a woman aged 50 to 60 with Graves' hyperthyroidism.

This clonotype was detected many times. The V gene is TRBV19, the J gene TRBJ2-7; 10 nucleotides agree with TRBD2. With 5 bases clipped from V and 5 bases from J, the junction kept 15 bases outside the gene matches. The CDR3 is 17 residues long. Germline V CDR1 and CDR2: LNHDA, SQIVND (reference sequence). In DNA form, the CDR3 reads TGTGCCAGTAGTGATCTAGCGGGAGTAAGTCGTCAGCACGAGCAGTACTTC. Protein sequence: CASSDLAGVSRQHEQYF.

In its sample, this clonotype was seen many times. J is TRBJ2-1 and V is TRBV27, with TRBD2 matching over 9 bases. CDR3 length: 15 residues. Germline CDR1 MNHEY, CDR2 SMNVEV (reference sequence). V was pared by 6 bases and J by 5 bases, with 8 bases of the junction left unmatched. The CDR3 DNA reads TGTGCCAGCAGCACTTCACTAGCGGGCAACAATGAGCAGTTCTTC. It is translated as CASSTSLAGNNEQFF.

This clonotype was seen many times. J is TRBJ2-1 and V is TRBV5-1, with 12 bases aligning to TRBD2. Germline assignment: CDR1 SGHRS and CDR2 YFSETQ. The V segment lost 3 bases and the J segment 8 bases; nucleotides outside the gene matches: 9. The CDR3 loop spans 16 amino acids. The CDR3 region has the DNA TGCGCCAGCAGCTGGAGGACTAGCGGGGAGAGGTATGAGCAGTTCTTC. Its translation is CASSWRTSGERYEQFF.

The sample holds many counts of this clonotype. The chain is built from TRBV12-3 or TRBV12-4 and TRBJ1-2; a weak D match, TRBD1 (6 bases). This CDR3 region has 15 residues. V was trimmed by 6 bases and J by 6 bases, leaving 20 bases between them. CDR3 bases: TGTGCCAGCAGCCCGGGCGGGACAAATCTTCATGGCTACACCTTC. Amino acid sequence: CASSPGGTNLHGYTF.

This clonotype was detected many times. V usage is TRBV3-1 and J usage is TRBJ2-1; tentatively, D is TRBD2 (6 bases). The germline V gene has CDR1 LGHDT and CDR2 YNNKEL (reference sequence). The V gene lost 1 base and the J gene lost 0 bases, with 10 bases spanning the gap. The CDR3 covers 16 residues. CDR3 in DNA: TGTGCCAGCAGCCAAGGGGCTAGCGTCTCCTACAATGAGCAGTTCTTC. This gives the protein CASSQGASVSYNEQFF.

This clonotype was observed many times. This chain's CDR3 is CASSLGRASGSYEQYF. CDR3 in DNA: TGCGCCAGCAGCCTTGGCAGGGCTAGCGGGAGCTACGAGCAGTACTTC. The chain links TRBV5-1 to TRBJ2-7, with 10 bases identical to TRBD2. Trimming cost V 4 bases and J 3 bases; bases outside gene matches: 10. CDR1 and CDR2 from the germline V gene are SGHRS and YFSETQ. This CDR3 contains 16 residues.

Note on this clonotype: A much larger clone differs from this one at a single base, so this may be a read error. J is TRBJ2-7 and V is TRBV9; 10 bases align to TRBD2. V gave up 0 bases and J gave up 4 bases; unmatched junction bases: 4. Germline CDR1 and CDR2: SGDLS and YYNGEE. This CDR3 has 15 residues. The CDR3 sequence: CASSVEGLASYEQYF. The CDR3 DNA is TGTGCCAGCAGCGTAGAGGGACTAGCGAGTTACGAGCAGTACTTC.

The rearrangement joins TRBV27 to TRBJ2-3, with 13 nucleotides matching TRBD2. Germline V gene lookup returns CDR1 MNHEY and CDR2 SMNVEV (reference sequence). V dropped 3 bases and J dropped 4; count of bases not matched to a gene: 4. This CDR3 region has 16 residues. In nucleotides, the CDR3 is TGTGCCAGCAGTTTCCGACTAGCGGGAGGACCAGATACGCAGTATTTT. It specifies CASSFRLAGGPDTQYF.

A few counts support this clonotype. Sequence at one end of the junction differs from germline and may be a read error. This chain links TRBV12-3 or TRBV12-4 with TRBJ1-2; possible D gene TRBD1, 6 bases. The CDR3 is 11 residues long. DNA of the CDR3: TGTGCCAGCAGTCTAACAGGGTCCCTTGCCTTC. Its translation is CASSLTGSLAF.

This clonotype is medium-sized within its sample. The chain has TRBV5-8 and TRBJ1-2; maybe TRBD1 (5 bases). V lost 4 bases, J lost 4 bases, and 17 bases lay in between. The CDR3 has 15 residues. Germline assignment: CDR1 SGHTS and CDR2 YDEGEE. In nucleotides, the CDR3 is TGTGCCAGCAGCGGGGCAGGTAGCACCGTCTATGGCTACACCTTC. Translated: CASSGAGSTVYGYTF.

This clonotype occurred a few times. This chain joins TRBV6-1 and TRBJ2-7, with a tentative D call TRBD2 (6 bases). CDR1 MNHNS and CDR2 SASEGT come from the germline V gene. Trimming removed 4 bases at V and 4 bases at J, with 11 bases between. The length of the CDR3 is 13 residues. DNA for the CDR3: TGTGCCAGCAGTGGAGTGGGAGGATACGAGCAGTACTTC. Its protein product is CASSGVGGYEQYF.

This clonotype was recorded at least ten times. The V gene is TRBV29-1, the J gene TRBJ2-3; TRBD2 matches at 7 bases. After removal of 3 bases from V and 3 bases from J, the junction contained 21 bases not matched to a gene. The CDR3 spans 19 residues. Germline values: CDR1 SQVTM, CDR2 ANQGSEA. The CDR3 DNA is TGCAGCGTTGACCGCAGGGAGGTTCGAGGGAGGGGTTCGACAGATACGCAGTATTTT. It translates to CSVDRREVRGRGSTDTQYF.

Ten or more counts support this clonotype. The V and J genes are TRBV6-1 and TRBJ2-2; TRBD2 matches 8 bases. With V trimmed by 10 bases and J by 6 bases, 4 bases remained unmatched. The germline V gene has CDR1 MNHNS and CDR2 SASEGT. The CDR3 totals 12 residues. CDR3 sequence reads: CATAGGPGELFF. CDR3 DNA: TGTGCCACTGCGGGAGGACCCGGGGAGCTGTTTTTT.

This clonotype was recorded at least ten times. V gene TRBV10-3 combines with J gene TRBJ2-7; D ambiguous. Trimming removed 5 bases at V and 6 bases at J, with 11 bases between. CDR3 length: 12 residues. The germline gives CDR1 ENHRY, CDR2 SYGVKD. For the CDR3, the DNA is TGTGCCATCAGTAGCCCCGCCGGCGAGCAGTACTTC. As protein: CAISSPAGEQYF.

This clonotype came up many times. The chain employs TRBV30 and TRBJ1-1; no definite D call. The V gene's germline CDR1 is GTSNPN and CDR2 SVGIG (reference sequence). This CDR3 is 13 amino acids long. The V end lost 3 bases, the J end lost 0 bases, and 8 bases lay between the germline ends. This CDR3 reads CAWRLHLNTEAFF. As DNA, the CDR3 is TGTGCCTGGAGGTTACACTTGAACACTGAAGCTTTCTTT.

This clonotype has a handful of counts. In DNA form, the CDR3 reads TGTGCCAGTAGTCAACCAGGGGGACAACGAAACACCATATATTTT. It encodes CASSQPGGQRNTIYF. This chain links TRBV19 with TRBJ1-3; 7 bases are shared with TRBD1. The CDR3 has 15 residues. In germline, CDR1 is LNHDA, CDR2 SQIVND (reference sequence). V shed 5 bases and J 5 bases; nucleotides not matched to a gene: 9.

This clonotype was observed at least ten times. This chain uses TRBV11-2 with TRBJ2-5; TRBD1 is a possible D gene (6 bases). CDR3 length equals 13 residues. Germline V gene data show CDR1 as SGHAT and CDR2 as FQNNGV. Between the trimmed V and J ends, which lost 1 base and 3 bases, there was a span of 6 bases. The CDR3 region is CASSLGQEETQYF. The CDR3 DNA is TGTGCCAGCAGCTTAGGACAGGAAGAGACCCAGTACTTC.

Ten or more counts support this clonotype. This chain connects TRBV7-2 to TRBJ2-7, with D perhaps TRBD1 or TRBD2 (5 bases each). The germline V gene encodes CDR1 SGHTA and CDR2 FQGNSA. The CDR3 runs 15 residues. V lost 6 bases to trimming and J lost 1 base, with 16 bases between them. The CDR3 nucleotides are TGTGCCAGCAGGCCTAACGGGACCATTTCCTACGAGCAGTACTTC. This sequence encodes CASRPNGTISYEQYF.

Many counts were recorded for this clonotype. This chain links TRBV28 with TRBJ1-2; D unresolved. Germline CDR1 MDHEN, CDR2 SYDVKM. This CDR3 has 14 amino acids. Trimming stripped 4 bases from V and 5 bases from J, with 14 bases between. The CDR3 sequence is CASSYGDNGYGYTF. As DNA, the CDR3 is TGTGCCAGCAGTTACGGGGATAATGGGTATGGCTACACCTTC.

This clonotype has more than one count but fewer than ten. This chain links TRBV6-2 or TRBV6-3 with TRBJ2-2, with D unclear. Trimming took off 1 base at V and 1 base at J, with 4 bases between the two ends. Germline CDR1 is MNHEY and CDR2 is SVGEGT. This CDR3 has 14 amino acids. Here the CDR3 reads CASSYFRNTGELFF. As DNA, the CDR3 is TGTGCCAGCAGTTACTTCAGGAACACCGGGGAGCTGTTTTTT.